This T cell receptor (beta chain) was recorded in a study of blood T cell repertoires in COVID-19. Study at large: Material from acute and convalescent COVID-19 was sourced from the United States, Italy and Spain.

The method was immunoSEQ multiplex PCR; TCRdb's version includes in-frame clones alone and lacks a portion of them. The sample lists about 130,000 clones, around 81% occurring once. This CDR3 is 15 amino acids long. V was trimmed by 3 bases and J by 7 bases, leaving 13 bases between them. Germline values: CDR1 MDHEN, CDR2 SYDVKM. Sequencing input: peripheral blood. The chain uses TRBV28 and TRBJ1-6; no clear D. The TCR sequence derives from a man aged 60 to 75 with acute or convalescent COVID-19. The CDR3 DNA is TGTGCCAGCAGTTTGGCGGGTGAAAGGAATTCACCCCTCCACTTT. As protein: CASSLAGERNSPLHF. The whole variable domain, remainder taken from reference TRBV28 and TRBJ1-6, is DVKVTQSSRYLVKRTGEKVFLECVQDMDHENMFWYRQDPGLGLRLIYFSYDVKMKEKGDIPEGYSVSREKKERFSLILESASTNQTSMYLCASSLAGERNSPLHFGNGTRLTVT.